This TCR beta chain emerged from a study of T cell clones after liver transplantation. Overall study context: Samples came from ITN030ST, which attempted immunosuppression withdrawal within 2 years of liver transplantation. TCRbeta sequencing after a pre-transplant mixed lymphocyte reaction identified graft-donor-reactive clones, later tracked in post-transplant blood. Until 12-24 months post-transplant, subjects got standard immunosuppression and no induction.

V shed 5 bases and J 5 bases; nucleotides not matched to a gene: 5. Germline assignment: CDR1 KGHSH and CDR2 LQKENI. The length of the CDR3 is 15 residues. Profiling relied on immunoSEQ multiplex PCR, and the TCRdb table lists in-frame clones only, not all of them. The table has roughly 100,000 clones, under 90% seen once. The V gene is TRBV18, the J gene TRBJ2-5; 13 nucleotides match TRBD2. The sequencing here drew on CD4+ T cells from blood, taken around 44 months after liver transplant. This clonotype was obtained from a human patient who received a liver transplant. Certain T cells may be donor cells from the graft. The CDR3 DNA is TGTGCCAGCTCATCGGGACTAGCGGGAAGGGAGACCCAGTACTTC. Translated, it gives CASSSGLAGRETQYF.